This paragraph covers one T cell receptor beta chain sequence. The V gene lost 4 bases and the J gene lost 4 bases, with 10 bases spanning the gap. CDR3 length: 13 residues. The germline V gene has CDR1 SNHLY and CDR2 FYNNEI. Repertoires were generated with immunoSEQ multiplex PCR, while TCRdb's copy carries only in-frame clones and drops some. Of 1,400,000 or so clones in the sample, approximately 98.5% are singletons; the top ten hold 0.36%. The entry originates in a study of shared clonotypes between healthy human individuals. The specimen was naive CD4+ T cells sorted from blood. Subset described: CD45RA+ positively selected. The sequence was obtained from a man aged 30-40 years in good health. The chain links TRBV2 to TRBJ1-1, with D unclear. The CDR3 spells CASSAAGVTEAFF. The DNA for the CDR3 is TGTGCCAGCAGTGCGGCCGGAGTCACTGAAGCTTTCTTT.